This TCR beta chain was profiled in a study of T cells after yellow fever vaccination. Findings and limits, study-wide: Most primary-vaccination clones recurred post-booster (about 96% CD4, 88% CD8). Researchers report a weaker secondary response that nonetheless peaked faster, day 5 versus 15.

CDR3 length: 18 residues. V lost 5 bases and J lost 6; bases outside the gene matches: 13. Germline V CDR1 and CDR2: SGHAT, FQNNGV. A few counts support this clonotype. Its specificity is not known. 5'RACE template switching added a universal primer site and UMIs to TCR cDNA. TCRdb re-called the 5' RACE reads through MiXCR, storing one row per CDR3 protein. The sample has roughly 500,000 distinct CDR3 sequences, roughly a fifth seen once; the top ten hold roughly an eighth. The specimen was PBMCs, collected 15 days after the yellow fever booster vaccination. The TCR originated in a young man who received the YFV17D yellow fever vaccine. V gene TRBV11-2 combines with J gene TRBJ2-2, with 12 bases identical to TRBD1. This CDR3 is CASSKYRDRGRVAGELFF. As DNA, the CDR3 is TGTGCCAGCAGCAAGTACCGGGACAGGGGGCGCGTGGCCGGGGAGCTGTTTTTT.